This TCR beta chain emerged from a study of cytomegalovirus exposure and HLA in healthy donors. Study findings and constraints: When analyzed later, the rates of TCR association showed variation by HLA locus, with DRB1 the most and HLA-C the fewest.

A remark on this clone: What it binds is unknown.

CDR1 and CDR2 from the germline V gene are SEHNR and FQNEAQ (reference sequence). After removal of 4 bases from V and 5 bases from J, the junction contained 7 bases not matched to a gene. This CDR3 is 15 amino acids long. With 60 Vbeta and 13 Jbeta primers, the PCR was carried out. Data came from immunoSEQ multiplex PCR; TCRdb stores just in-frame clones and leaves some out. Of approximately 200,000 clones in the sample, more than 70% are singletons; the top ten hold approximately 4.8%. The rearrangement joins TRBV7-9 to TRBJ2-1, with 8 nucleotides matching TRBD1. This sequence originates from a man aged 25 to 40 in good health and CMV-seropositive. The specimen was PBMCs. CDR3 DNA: TGTGCCAGCAGCTCCAGGACAGGGTACGACAATGAGCAGTTCTTC. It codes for CASSSRTGYDNEQFF.